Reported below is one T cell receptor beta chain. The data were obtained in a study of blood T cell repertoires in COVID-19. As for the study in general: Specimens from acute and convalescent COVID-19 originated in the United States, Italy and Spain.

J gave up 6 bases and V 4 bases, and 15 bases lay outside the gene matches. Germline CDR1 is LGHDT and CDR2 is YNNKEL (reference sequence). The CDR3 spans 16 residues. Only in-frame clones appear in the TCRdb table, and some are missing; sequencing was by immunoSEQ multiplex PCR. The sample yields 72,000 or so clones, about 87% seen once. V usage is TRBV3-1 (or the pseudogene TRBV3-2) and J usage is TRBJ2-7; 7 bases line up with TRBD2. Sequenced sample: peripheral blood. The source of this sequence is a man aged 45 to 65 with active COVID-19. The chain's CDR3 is CASSPSGRGVVGEQYF. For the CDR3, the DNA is TGTGCCAGCAGCCCGAGCGGACGGGGGGTCGTCGGCGAGCAGTACTTC.